Here is one TCR beta chain with its context. Produced via immunoSEQ multiplex PCR; TCRdb's table is partial and in-frame only. The sample lists around 220,000 clones, approximately 81% seen once, with about 20% in the top ten. This sample was taken from a study of blood T cell repertoires in COVID-19. About the research overall: The analysed material was cDNA or gDNA that came from T cells, B-cell-depleted T cells, or PBMCs.

The ends lost 2 bases at V and 2 bases at J; junction bases unmatched: 8. Germline CDR1 and CDR2: ENHRY and SYGVKD. The CDR3 runs to 16 residues. The receptor comes from a man aged 30 to 39 with active or convalescent COVID-19. Sequencing input: peripheral blood. The chain recombines TRBV10-3 with TRBJ2-7; 8 bases are shared with TRBD1. The CDR3 loop reads CAISEPRDRITYEQYF. For the CDR3, the DNA is TGTGCCATCAGTGAGCCCCGGGACAGGATAACCTACGAGCAGTACTTC.